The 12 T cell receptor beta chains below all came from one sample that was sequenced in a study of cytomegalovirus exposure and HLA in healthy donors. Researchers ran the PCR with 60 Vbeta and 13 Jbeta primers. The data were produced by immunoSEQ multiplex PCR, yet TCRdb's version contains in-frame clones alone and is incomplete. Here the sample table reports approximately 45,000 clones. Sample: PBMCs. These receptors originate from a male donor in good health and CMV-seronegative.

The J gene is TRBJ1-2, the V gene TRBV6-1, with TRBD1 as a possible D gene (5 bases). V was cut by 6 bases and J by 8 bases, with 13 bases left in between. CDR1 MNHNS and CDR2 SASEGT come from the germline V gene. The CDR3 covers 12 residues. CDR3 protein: CASSSDSYGYTF. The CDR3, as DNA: TGTGCCAGCAGCTCCGACAGTTACGGCTACACCTTC.

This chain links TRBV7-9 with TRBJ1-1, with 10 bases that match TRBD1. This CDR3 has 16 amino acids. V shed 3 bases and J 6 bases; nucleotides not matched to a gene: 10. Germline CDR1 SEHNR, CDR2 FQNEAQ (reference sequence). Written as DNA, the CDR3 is TGTGCCAGCAGCTTGGCCATGACAGGGGGCAGGGCTGAAGCTTTCTTT. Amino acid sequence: CASSLAMTGGRAEAFF.

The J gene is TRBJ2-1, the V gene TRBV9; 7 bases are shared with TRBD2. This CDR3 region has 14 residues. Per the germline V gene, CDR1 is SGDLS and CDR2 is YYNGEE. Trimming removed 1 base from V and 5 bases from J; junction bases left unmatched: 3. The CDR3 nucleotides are TGTGCCAGCAGCGTAACGGGAGGAAACAATGAGCAGTTCTTC. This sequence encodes CASSVTGGNNEQFF.

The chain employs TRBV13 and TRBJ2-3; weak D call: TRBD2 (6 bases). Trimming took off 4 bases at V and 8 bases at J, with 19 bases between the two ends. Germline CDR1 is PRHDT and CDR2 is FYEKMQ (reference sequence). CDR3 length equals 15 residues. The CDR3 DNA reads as TGTGCCAGCAGCTCAGGGCTGGGAGGAATTCGTACGCAGTATTTT. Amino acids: CASSSGLGGIRTQYF.

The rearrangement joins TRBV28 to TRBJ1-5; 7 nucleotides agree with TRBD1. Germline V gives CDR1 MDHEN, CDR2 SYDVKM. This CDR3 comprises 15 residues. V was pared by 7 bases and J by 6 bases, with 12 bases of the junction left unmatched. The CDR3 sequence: CASKPGTEFRQPQHF. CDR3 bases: TGTGCCAGCAAACCCGGGACAGAGTTTCGTCAGCCCCAGCATTTT.

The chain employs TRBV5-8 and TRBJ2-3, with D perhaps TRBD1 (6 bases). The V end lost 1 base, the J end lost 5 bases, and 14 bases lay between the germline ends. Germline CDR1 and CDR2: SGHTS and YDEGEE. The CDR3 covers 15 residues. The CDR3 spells CASSLLGRGGDTQYF. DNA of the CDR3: TGTGCCAGCAGCTTGTTAGGCAGAGGGGGAGATACGCAGTATTTT. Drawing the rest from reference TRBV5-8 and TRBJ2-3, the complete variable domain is EAGVTQSPTHLIKTRGQQATLRCSPISGHTSVYWYQQALGLGLQFLLWYDEGEERNRGNFPPRFSGRQFPNYSSELNVNALELEDSALYLCASSLLGRGGDTQYFGPGTRLTVL.

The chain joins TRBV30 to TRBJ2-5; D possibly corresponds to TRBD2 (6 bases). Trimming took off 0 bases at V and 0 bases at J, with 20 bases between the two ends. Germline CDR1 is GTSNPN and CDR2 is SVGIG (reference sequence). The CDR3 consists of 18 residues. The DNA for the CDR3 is TGTGCCTGGAGTGTACAGGTCGTCCTGGGGGGTAACCAAGAGACCCAGTACTTC. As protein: CAWSVQVVLGGNQETQYF. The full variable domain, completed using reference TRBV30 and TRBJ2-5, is SQTIHQWPATLVQPVGSPLSLECTVEGTSNPNLYWYRQAAGRGLQLLFYSVGIGQISSEVPQNLSASRPQDRQFILSSKKLLLSDSGFYLCAWSVQVVLGGNQETQYFGPGTRLLVL.

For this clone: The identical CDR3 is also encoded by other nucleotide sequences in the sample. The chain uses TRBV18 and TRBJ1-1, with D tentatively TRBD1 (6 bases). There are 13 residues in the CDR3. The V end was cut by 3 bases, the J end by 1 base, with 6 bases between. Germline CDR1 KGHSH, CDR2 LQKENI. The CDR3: CASSPGQNTEAFF. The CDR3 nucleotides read TGTGCCAGCTCACCGGGACAGAACACTGAAGCTTTCTTT.

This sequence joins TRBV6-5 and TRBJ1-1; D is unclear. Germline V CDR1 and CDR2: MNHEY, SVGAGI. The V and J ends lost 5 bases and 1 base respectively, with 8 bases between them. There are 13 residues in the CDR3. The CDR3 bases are TGTGCCAGCAGTACCGCAGAGAACACTGAAGCTTTCTTT. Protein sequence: CASSTAENTEAFF.

The CDR3 sequence: CASRNRGGPVNTGELFF. CDR3 nucleotide sequence: TGTGCAAGTCGCAACCGGGGGGGGCCAGTCAACACCGGGGAGCTGTTTTTT. The rearrangement links TRBV12-2 to TRBJ2-2; the table's D call, TRBD2, has no DNA check behind it. TRBV12-2 is a pseudogene segment. The CDR3 is made up of 17 amino acids.

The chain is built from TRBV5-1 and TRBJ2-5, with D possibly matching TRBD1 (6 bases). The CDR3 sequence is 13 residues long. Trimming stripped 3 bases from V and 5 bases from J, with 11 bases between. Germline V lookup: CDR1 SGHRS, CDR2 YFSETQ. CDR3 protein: CASSSQGLETQYF. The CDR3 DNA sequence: TGCGCCAGCAGCTCACAGGGTCTGGAGACCCAGTACTTC.

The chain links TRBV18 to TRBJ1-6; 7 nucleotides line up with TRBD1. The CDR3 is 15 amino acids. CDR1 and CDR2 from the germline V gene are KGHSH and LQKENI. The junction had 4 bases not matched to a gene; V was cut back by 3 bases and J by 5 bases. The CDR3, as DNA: TGTGCCAGCTCACCCTTGCAGGGGGATAATTCACCCCTCCACTTT. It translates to CASSPLQGDNSPLHF. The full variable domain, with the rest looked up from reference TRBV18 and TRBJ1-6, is NAGVMQNPRHLVRRRGQEARLRCSPMKGHSHVYWYRQLPEEGLKFMVYLQKENIIDESGMPKERFSAEFPKEGPSILRIQQVVRGDSAAYFCASSPLQGDNSPLHFGNGTRLTVT.